This T cell receptor beta chain was sequenced for a study of cytomegalovirus exposure and HLA in healthy donors. This CDR3 spans 13 amino acids. The germline V gene has CDR1 SGHNT and CDR2 YENEEA. V was cut by 0 bases and J by 0 bases, with 3 bases left in between. Primers: 60 Vbeta forward and 13 Jbeta reverse. Here immunoSEQ multiplex PCR was the method, and the copy in TCRdb shows in-frame clones only, minus some. Counted here are about 300,000 clones, roughly 85% occurring once; the ten biggest clones make up 3.5% to 4%. Regarding this clone: Its antigen remains unknown.

Study-level findings and limits: The authors assumed roughly uniform sequencing depth across donors for presence/absence analyses. Reports indicate that TCR beta sequences accurately predicted the HLA-A and HLA-B alleles of most subjects. About 87% or about 30% of the time was how often most TCR beta V segments were productive, according to an earlier analysis. Reported results showed that the classifier diagnosed cytomegalovirus status with high specificity and sensitivity.

The clonotype originates from a man in his forties in good health and CMV-seropositive. Sequencing used PBMCs. The chain uses TRBV11-3 and TRBJ2-7, with D unclear. CDR3: CASSLDHSYEQYF. The CDR3 DNA sequence: TGTGCCAGCAGCTTAGATCACTCCTACGAGCAGTACTTC.